This T cell receptor (beta chain) was sequenced for a study of T cells in Graves' hyperthyroidism and ophthalmopathy. The CDR3 regions of TCR beta were amplified from RNA transcripts. The TCR CDR3 was amplified in a first-round RT-PCR using the HTBI primer set. One entry per CDR3 protein, called by TCRdb with MiXCR from the multiplex PCR reads. The sample contains roughly 500,000 distinct CDR3 sequences, roughly 46% of which appear only once. Diagnosis rested on symptoms, serum thyroxine and TRAb, thyroid ultrasound, and orbital computed tomography. Germline lookup yields CDR1 SGHRS and CDR2 YFSETQ. This CDR3 has 16 residues. Remarks on this clonotype: Its specificity is not known. At one boundary the junction diverges from the germline segment, which might be a read error.

Study findings and constraints: Ophthalmopathy was distinguished from stable hyperthyroidism by 13 V-J signatures. Within blood appeared most thyroid clonotypes that had expanded above 0.001.

The sample comprised peripheral blood or thyroid tissue (not recorded which). This rearrangement joins TRBV5-1 to TRBJ2-1; 7 nucleotides match TRBD2. The sequence was obtained from an adult woman with Graves' disease, either hyperthyroidism or ophthalmopathy (not recorded which). CDR3 in amino acids: CASANLGGRARNEQFF. CDR3 nucleotide sequence: TGTGCCAGCGCCAATCTCGGGGGGAGGGCAAGAAATGAGCAGTTCTTC.